These T cell receptor beta chains were read from a single sample in a study of graft-versus-host responses after intestinal transplantation. This table comes from immunoSEQ multiplex PCR, and its TCRdb copy is limited to in-frame clones, with some not included. The sample has approximately 15,000 clones, 70% seen once. The specimen was ileum tissue, collected approximately 780 days after intestinal transplantation. Receptors originate from a human patient who received an intestinal transplant, so some T cells may come from the graft donor. The CDR3 runs from the conserved cysteine through the conserved F or W. The order of the fields is D gene, J gene, clone size, V gene, CDR3 protein, CDR3 DNA. A D gene is named only where the DNA matches it firmly. Part of the rows lack a size; the others show once, few, many or a class for expanded clones.

D: TRBD1; J: TRBJ1-6; size: .; V: TRBV30; CDR3: CAWSGGQGVNSPLHF; DNA: TGTGCCTGGAGTGGAGGACAGGGCGTAAATTCACCCCTCCACTTT
D: TRBD1; J: TRBJ2-7; size: few; V: TRBV11-3; CDR3: CASSFTGGYEQYF; DNA: TGTGCCAGCAGCTTTACAGGGGGCTACGAGCAGTACTTC
D: .; J: TRBJ2-2; size: .; V: TRBV4-1; CDR3: CASSQAYSLYSNTGELFF; DNA: TGCGCCAGCAGCCAAGCTTACAGCCTTTACTCGAACACCGGGGAGCTGTTTTTT
D: .; J: TRBJ2-3; size: .; V: TRBV5-4; CDR3: CASKRQITDTQYF; DNA: TGTGCCAGCAAACGACAGATCACAGATACGCAGTATTTT
D: .; J: TRBJ1-1; size: .; V: TRBV6-4; CDR3: CASSDQGTNTEAFF; DNA: TGTGCCAGCAGTGACCAGGGGACGAACACTGAAGCTTTCTTT
D: .; J: TRBJ2-1; size: once; V: TRBV5-1; CDR3: CASSLGTAYNEQFF; DNA: TGCGCCAGCAGCTTGGGGACAGCCTACAATGAGCAGTTCTTC
D: TRBD2; J: TRBJ2-2; size: .; V: TRBV6-5; CDR3: CASSSPGLDRTGELFF; DNA: TGTGCCAGCAGTTCCCCGGGACTAGACCGTACCGGGGAGCTGTTTTTT
D: TRBD1; J: TRBJ2-7; size: .; V: TRBV7-2; CDR3: CASSTGTAYEQYF; DNA: TGTGCCAGCAGCACCGGGACAGCCTACGAGCAGTACTTC
D: TRBD1; J: TRBJ1-4; size: .; V: TRBV4-1; CDR3: CAGTGQGGGTANEKLFF; DNA: TGCGCCGGAACAGGACAGGGAGGGGGGACGGCTAATGAAAAACTGTTTTTT
D: TRBD1; J: TRBJ1-3; size: .; V: TRBV15; CDR3: CATSRDTGEENTIYF; DNA: TGTGCCACCAGCAGAGACACAGGGGAGGAAAACACCATATATTTT
D: TRBD2; J: TRBJ2-3; size: .; V: TRBV6-4; CDR3: CASSSGGATDTQYF; DNA: TGTGCCAGCAGTAGCGGGGGGGCCACAGATACGCAGTATTTT
D: TRBD2; J: TRBJ2-7; size: .; V: TRBV2; CDR3: CASRAQSGGAYEQYF; DNA: TGTGCCAGCAGGGCCCAAAGCGGGGGGGCCTACGAGCAGTACTTC
D: .; J: TRBJ1-6; size: .; V: TRBV10-3; CDR3: CAISESTFFYSPLHF; DNA: TGTGCCATCAGTGAGTCCACCTTTTTTTATTCACCCCTCCACTTT
D: TRBD2; J: TRBJ2-1; size: .; V: TRBV29-1; CDR3: CSVAGTSGSNEQFF; DNA: TGCAGCGTTGCCGGGACTAGCGGGAGTAATGAGCAGTTCTTC
D: .; J: TRBJ1-2; size: .; V: TRBV28; CDR3: CASRNINYGYTF; DNA: TGTGCCAGCAGGAACATTAACTATGGCTACACCTTC
D: .; J: TRBJ2-7; size: .; V: TRBV27; CDR3: CASSSRHSYEQYF; DNA: TGTGCCAGCAGTAGTAGACATTCCTACGAGCAGTACTTC
D: .; J: TRBJ1-3; size: .; V: TRBV7-2; CDR3: CASSLDGNTIYF; DNA: TGTGCCAGCAGCTTAGACGGAAACACCATATATTTT
D: .; J: TRBJ2-7; size: .; V: TRBV7-9; CDR3: CASSLGFYEQYF; DNA: TGTGCCAGCAGCTTAGGTTTCTACGAGCAGTACTTC
D: .; J: TRBJ2-7; size: .; V: TRBV7-9; CDR3: CASSLDFVQGLEQYF; DNA: TGTGCCAGCAGCTTAGATTTTGTACAGGGCCTCGAGCAGTACTTC
D: .; J: TRBJ2-5; size: .; V: TRBV5-1; CDR3: CASSFLAGGVETQYF; DNA: TGCGCCAGCAGCTTTCTCGCGGGCGGCGTGGAGACCCAGTACTTC
D: TRBD1; J: TRBJ2-4; size: .; V: TRBV6-6; CDR3: CASRREGTESAIQYF; DNA: TGTGCCAGCAGGCGAGAGGGGACAGAGTCGGCCATTCAGTACTTC
D: .; J: TRBJ2-5; size: .; V: TRBV10-2; CDR3: CASGKPMGETQYF; DNA: TGCGCCAGCGGTAAACCCATGGGAGAGACCCAGTACTTC
D: TRBD2; J: TRBJ2-1; size: few; V: TRBV19; CDR3: CASRMRGGPNEQFF; DNA: TGTGCCAGTAGAATGAGGGGAGGGCCAAATGAGCAGTTCTTC
D: .; J: TRBJ1-1; size: few; V: TRBV15; CDR3: CATSRDPSFGFGPGWTEAFF; DNA: TGTGCCACCAGCAGAGATCCCTCTTTCGGTTTTGGACCAGGATGGACTGAAGCTTTCTTT
D: .; J: TRBJ2-7; size: .; V: TRBV5-8; CDR3: CASSQSLDEQYF; DNA: TGTGCCAGCAGCCAATCCTTGGACGAGCAGTACTTC
D: .; J: TRBJ2-1; size: .; V: TRBV10-1; CDR3: CASSESTFANSYNEQFF; DNA: TGCGCCAGCAGTGAGTCGACGTTTGCTAATTCCTACAATGAGCAGTTCTTC
D: .; J: TRBJ1-4; size: .; V: TRBV6-1; CDR3: CASQLGGGTNEKLFF; DNA: TGTGCCAGCCAACTCGGGGGGGGAACTAATGAAAAACTGTTTTTT
D: .; J: TRBJ2-4; size: few; V: TRBV19; CDR3: CASSIDRVLGAKNIQYF; DNA: TGTGCCAGTAGTATAGATAGGGTCCTAGGAGCCAAAAACATTCAGTACTTC
D: TRBD2; J: TRBJ2-1; size: .; V: TRBV11-2; CDR3: CASSFVSASGAIREQFF; DNA: TGTGCCAGCAGCTTTGTTAGTGCTAGCGGGGCTATACGGGAGCAGTTCTTC
D: .; J: TRBJ2-3; size: .; V: TRBV7-9; CDR3: CASSLGTRVTDTQYF; DNA: TGTGCCAGCAGCTTAGGGACCCGAGTAACAGATACGCAGTATTTT
D: .; J: TRBJ2-4; size: .; V: TRBV7-4; CDR3: CTSSHYHRGAGKNIQYF; DNA: TGCACCAGCAGCCATTACCACAGGGGAGCGGGCAAAAACATTCAGTACTTC
D: TRBD2; J: TRBJ2-5; size: .; V: TRBV30; CDR3: CAWSVTTSGETQYF; DNA: TGTGCCTGGAGTGTGACAACTAGCGGGGAGACCCAGTACTTC
D: TRBD2; J: TRBJ2-2; size: .; V: TRBV10-3; CDR3: CAISLAGAGTGELFF; DNA: TGTGCCATCAGCCTAGCGGGGGCTGGGACCGGGGAGCTGTTTTTT
D: TRBD2; J: TRBJ2-7; size: .; V: TRBV5-4; CDR3: CASSRSSGDYEQYF; DNA: TGTGCCAGCAGCAGGTCCAGCGGGGACTACGAGCAGTACTTC
D: .; J: TRBJ2-2; size: once; V: TRBV7-6; CDR3: CASSLSGQSNTGELFF; DNA: TGTGCCAGCAGCTTATCGGGGCAGTCGAACACCGGGGAGCTGTTTTTT
D: .; J: TRBJ2-3; size: .; V: TRBV9; CDR3: CASSVLSTDTQYF; DNA: TGTGCCAGCAGCGTACTGAGCACAGATACGCAGTATTTT
D: .; J: TRBJ1-3; size: .; V: TRBV4-1; CDR3: CASSQDGGEVYF; DNA: TGCGCCAGCAGCCAAGATGGGGGGGAGGTATATTTT
D: .; J: TRBJ2-7; size: .; V: TRBV27; CDR3: CASSEDGTYEQYF; DNA: TGTGCCAGCAGTGAGGACGGAACCTACGAGCAGTACTTC
D: .; J: TRBJ1-2; size: few; V: TRBV19; CDR3: CASSTDSRRDYGYTF; DNA: TGTGCCAGTAGTACTGACAGCCGGAGGGACTATGGCTACACCTTC
D: TRBD2; J: TRBJ2-1; size: .; V: TRBV7-2; CDR3: CASSLRGGINEQFF; DNA: TGTGCCAGCAGCCTGCGGGGGGGGATTAATGAGCAGTTCTTC
D: .; J: TRBJ1-1; size: few; V: TRBV6-5; CDR3: CASSSGGTEAFF; DNA: TGTGCCAGCAGTTCGGGGGGCACTGAAGCTTTCTTT
D: .; J: TRBJ1-4; size: .; V: TRBV11-2; CDR3: CASSFGRNEKLFF; DNA: TGTGCCAGCAGCTTCGGTCGTAATGAAAAACTGTTTTTT